These T cell receptor beta chains were read from a single sample in a study of cytomegalovirus exposure and HLA in healthy donors. Data came from immunoSEQ multiplex PCR; TCRdb stores just in-frame clones and leaves some out. The sample lists some 100,000 clones, under 85% occurring once. The specimen was PBMCs. All receptors derive from a woman aged 40-49 years in good health and CMV-seronegative. CDR3s include the opening cysteine and the closing phenylalanine or tryptophan. Each record gives: clone size, D gene, J gene, V gene, CDR3 protein, CDR3 DNA. The D gene is left open where the match is weak. Some rows mark clone size as missing; the rest say once, few, many or name a class of expanded clone.

NA | TRBD2 | TRBJ2-1 | TRBV6-6 | CASNERLAGDNEQFF | TGTGCCAGCAACGAAAGACTAGCGGGGGACAATGAGCAGTTCTTC
NA | TRBD1 | TRBJ1-2 | TRBV27 | CASSFLGQISPNYGYTF | TGTGCCAGCAGTTTCCTGGGACAGATCAGCCCAAACTATGGCTACACCTTC
NA | TRBD2 | TRBJ2-5 | TRBV9 | CASSGHSGTKETQYF | TGTGCCAGCAGCGGCCATAGCGGGACTAAAGAGACCCAGTACTTC
once | NA | TRBJ1-5 | TRBV30 | CAWSVGSAVRQPQHF | TGTGCCTGGAGTGTAGGATCGGCAGTGAGGCAGCCCCAGCATTTT
NA | TRBD1 | TRBJ1-5 | TRBV18 | CASSPGQGLGQPQHF | TGTGCCAGCTCACCGGGACAGGGGTTGGGGCAGCCCCAGCATTTT
NA | NA | TRBJ2-3 | TRBV4-3 | CASSQVGGERDTQYF | TGCGCCAGCAGCCAAGTAGGAGGGGAGAGAGATACGCAGTATTTT
NA | NA | TRBJ2-3 | TRBV5-1 | CASSLVSAGVYTDTQYF | TGCGCCAGCAGCTTGGTATCGGCAGGGGTTTACACAGATACGCAGTATTTT
NA | TRBD1 | TRBJ2-1 | TRBV4-1 | CASSQDLDRGTEQFF | TGCGCCAGCAGCCAAGATTTGGACAGGGGCACTGAGCAGTTCTTC
NA | TRBD2 | TRBJ2-1 | TRBV28 | CASSPPQGLAGGNEQFF | TGTGCCAGCAGTCCGCCCCAGGGACTAGCGGGAGGTAATGAGCAGTTCTTC
NA | TRBD2 | TRBJ2-1 | TRBV5-5 | CASSPYAPSGRSGEQFF | TGTGCCAGCAGCCCGTACGCCCCTAGCGGGAGGAGTGGTGAGCAGTTCTTC
NA | TRBD2 | TRBJ2-3 | TRBV15 | CATSRSTGGGTDTQYF | TGTGCCACCAGCAGATCCACCGGGGGGGGCACAGATACGCAGTATTTT
NA | NA | TRBJ2-7 | TRBV2 | CASSELPGYAYEQYF | TGTGCCAGCAGTGAACTGCCAGGGTATGCCTACGAGCAGTACTTC
NA | TRBD1 | TRBJ2-3 | TRBV19 | CASSISPGQGGETDTQYF | TGTGCCAGTAGTATAAGCCCGGGACAGGGTGGAGAGACAGATACGCAGTATTTT
few | NA | TRBJ2-7 | TRBV9 | CASSVGGLSSYEQYF | TGTGCCAGCAGCGTAGGGGGCCTTAGCTCCTACGAGCAGTACTTC
NA | NA | TRBJ2-7 | TRBV15 | CATSRGWGDEQYF | TGTGCCACCAGCAGGGGGTGGGGGGATGAGCAGTACTTC
NA | NA | TRBJ1-6 | TRBV25-1 | CASSAGSDSPLHF | TGTGCCAGCAGTGCGGGTTCGGATTCACCCCTCCACTTT
NA | NA | TRBJ2-5 | TRBV28 | CASSSRWGQYQETQYF | TGTGCCAGCAGTTCTCGTTGGGGGCAGTACCAAGAGACCCAGTACTTC
NA | TRBD1 | TRBJ1-1 | TRBV5-1 | CASSTGTGITEAFF | TGCGCCAGCAGCACTGGGACAGGGATCACTGAAGCTTTCTTT
few | NA | TRBJ2-7 | TRBV30 | CAWSADNRAHEQYF | TGTGCCTGGAGTGCCGATAACAGGGCCCACGAGCAGTACTTC
NA | TRBD1 | TRBJ2-5 | TRBV30 | CALDRGRQETQYF | TGTGCCTTGGACAGGGGACGACAAGAGACCCAGTACTTC
once | TRBD2 | TRBJ2-3 | TRBV7-3 | CASSADGRGGPDTQYF | TGTGCCAGCAGCGCCGATGGGCGGGGGGGGCCAGATACGCAGTATTTT
NA | NA | TRBJ2-6 | TRBV6-1 | CASRAGSGANVLTF | TGTGCCAGCAGAGCAGGCTCTGGGGCCAACGTCCTGACTTTC
NA | NA | TRBJ2-5 | TRBV5-4 | CASSSIQGLGGQETQYF | TGTGCCAGCAGCTCGATCCAGGGTTTGGGGGGGCAGGAGACCCAGTACTTC
NA | NA | TRBJ2-5 | TRBV7-2 | CASSLGRGGISKTQYF | TGTGCCAGCAGCTTAGGTCGTGGGGGGATTTCGAAGACCCAGTACTTC
NA | NA | TRBJ1-5 | TRBV5-1 | CASSLMGHGTEPQHF | TGCGCCAGCAGCTTGATGGGACACGGAACCGAGCCCCAGCATTTT
NA | NA | TRBJ2-7 | TRBV29-1 | CSVEGPGSEQYF | TGCAGCGTTGAAGGGCCCGGGAGCGAGCAGTACTTC
NA | NA | TRBJ2-5 | TRBV9 | CASSVQGFETQYF | TGTGCCAGCAGCGTTCAGGGGTTTGAGACCCAGTACTTC
NA | TRBD2 | TRBJ2-7 | TRBV7-2 | CASSLAWTSFYEQYF | TGTGCCAGCAGCTTAGCCTGGACTAGCTTCTACGAGCAGTACTTC
NA | NA | TRBJ2-3 | TRBV28 | CASSMAGTSATDTQYF | TGTGCCAGCAGTATGGCAGGGACAAGCGCCACAGATACGCAGTATTTT
NA | NA | TRBJ2-3 | TRBV29-1 | CSVEGQQATDTQYF | TGCAGCGTTGAAGGGCAACAGGCCACAGATACGCAGTATTTT
NA | NA | TRBJ2-4 | TRBV7-3 | CASSLTGNPGENIQYF | TGTGCCAGCAGCTTAACTGGGAACCCGGGAGAAAACATTCAGTACTTC
NA | NA | TRBJ1-6 | TRBV25-1 | CASSEQRSSPLHF | TGTGCCAGCAGTGAACAGAGGAGTTCGCCCCTCCACTTT